What follows are 5 T cell receptor beta chains derived from one specimen sequenced in a study of long-term antiretroviral therapy in people with HIV. Run at survey level, the immunoSEQ assay was version v3.0. Only in-frame clones appear in the TCRdb table, and some are missing; sequencing was by immunoSEQ multiplex PCR. Of around 24,000 clones listed, roughly four fifths are singletons. Here the sequenced sample was unsorted PBMCs, taken 0.4 years after starting antiretroviral therapy. These receptors were obtained from a man aged 45-65 years with HIV.

This chain joins TRBV6-5 and TRBJ1-1; D gene uncertain. The V gene's germline CDR1 is MNHEY and CDR2 SVGAGI. The CDR3 has 14 amino acids. V gave up 6 bases and J gave up 2 bases, with 13 bases separating them. CDR3 sequence reads: CASSRGRSNTEAFF. In DNA, the CDR3 is TGTGCCAGCAGCAGAGGACGGTCCAACACTGAAGCTTTCTTT.

The chain combines TRBV7-2 with TRBJ2-5, with D possibly TRBD2 on 6 matching bases. Germline CDR1 is SGHTA and CDR2 is FQGNSA. CDR3 length: 14 amino acids. V lost 2 bases and J 4 bases, leaving 11 bases between the germline ends. The CDR3 DNA reads TGTGCCAGCAGCTTATGGGAGGAGGGAGAGACCCAGTACTTC. This encodes CASSLWEEGETQYF.

This chain links TRBV6-4 with TRBJ2-1; 7 positions agree with TRBD1. The V gene end was trimmed by 2 bases and the J gene end by 9 bases; junction bases not matched to a gene: 7. The CDR3 length is 14 residues. From germline, CDR1 is MRHNA and CDR2 SNTAGT. CDR3 sequence reads: CASSDSDRATEQFF. In DNA form, the CDR3 reads TGTGCCAGCAGTGACAGTGACAGGGCAACTGAGCAGTTCTTC.

The V gene is TRBV10-1, the J gene TRBJ2-3, with 7 nucleotides matching TRBD1. Germline CDR1 and CDR2: WNHNN and SYGVQD (reference sequence). V dropped 4 bases and J dropped 1; count of bases not matched to a gene: 11. There are 17 residues in the CDR3. CDR3 in DNA: TGCGCCAGCAGTGTCCGCAAGGGGGCAGCGCGCACAGATACGCAGTATTTT. Translation gives CASSVRKGAARTDTQYF.

This chain connects TRBV6-5 to TRBJ1-1, with 7 bases that match TRBD1. Germline trimming cut 5 bases from V and 1 base from J; bases unmatched to any gene: 4. This CDR3 contains 14 residues. From germline, CDR1 is MNHEY and CDR2 SVGAGI. DNA for the CDR3: TGTGCCAGCAGTCACCGACAGGGGAACACTGAAGCTTTCTTT. It is translated as CASSHRQGNTEAFF.